This TCR beta chain was documented in a study of T cell repertoires in cytomegalovirus infection (dated by TCRdb to about 2019). Context from the whole study: Donor HLA type was relevant to the analysis, as public TCR beta signatures indicated carriage of CMV infection together with the matching HLA type. What the work shows at the level of the full study, not this receptor alone: The ex vivo response was dominated by HLA-C-restricted CMV-specific TCR beta clonotypes, which also provided the single most frequent clonotype in two of eight donors. Carriers of CMV infection plus the relevant HLA type were discriminated by the cumulative frequency of public TCR beta family members in the study cohort and in an independent approximately 400-donor cohort.

This clonotype was seen only once. Its antigen is currently not known. At one end, the junction sequence differs from germline, possibly due to a read error. The sequencing machine was an Illumina HiSeq 1500. TCRdb redid the processing of the public reads, applying fastp at Q25 and MiXCR, and retained in-frame beta chains. Each entry is one CDR3 protein sequence, shown with its most common DNA and genes. In all, the sample holds fewer than 550,000 distinct CDR3 sequences, and approximately 32% of those were seen once. The top ten constitute roughly 15% of the sample. For CDR1 and CDR2, the germline V gene lists ENHRY and SYGVKD. From its cysteine to its phenylalanine, the CDR3 spans 13 amino acids. Of all the DNA, just the CDR3 is kept, 39 bases in frame from base 1.

This TCR was recovered from a human donor in good health (CMV status not recorded). Some clones in this sample may be carry-over from other donors' samples. The V and J genes are TRBV10-3 and TRBJ1-2, with the D gene not clear enough to name. Specimen: PBMCs. The CDR3 reads as follows: CAISELGNYGYHF. The nucleotides are TGTGCCATCAGTGAGTTGGGGAACTATGGCTACCACTTC.